This TCR beta chain was obtained from a study of control samples from healthy donors and cancer patients. Looked up from germline, CDR1 is KGHSH and CDR2 is LQKENI. The CDR3 contains 15 residues. V lost 2 bases, J lost 5 bases, and 15 bases lay in between. Using immunoSEQ multiplex PCR, the repertoire was profiled, and TCRdb retains in-frame clones only, with some absent. The data contain some 150,000 clones, 91% of them seen just once; the ten biggest clones take up about 3%. The chain employs TRBV18 and TRBJ1-2; perhaps TRBD1 as D (6 bases). This clonotype was obtained from a young man in good health. The material sequenced was blood. The CDR3 loop reads CASSPVQGKEYGYTF. The CDR3 DNA sequence: TGTGCCAGCTCACCAGTGCAGGGGAAAGAGTATGGCTACACCTTC. The full variable domain, its missing parts supplied by reference TRBV18 and TRBJ1-2, is NAGVMQNPRHLVRRRGQEARLRCSPMKGHSHVYWYRQLPEEGLKFMVYLQKENIIDESGMPKERFSAEFPKEGPSILRIQQVVRGDSAAYFCASSPVQGKEYGYTFGSGTRLTVV.